The T cell receptor beta chain described here comes from a study of CD8 T cells in Susac syndrome. Study-level findings and limits: Regarding the TCR sequencing and HLA analysis, the study admitted that a relatively small number of individuals were involved.

RNA was extracted with the RNeasy kit, and a quantity of roughly 0.5 to 1 ug was reverse transcribed using random hexamers. It was immunoSEQ multiplex PCR that amplified TCR beta CDR3 across 54 Vbeta and 13 Jbeta. In TCRdb, the immunoSEQ multiplex PCR reads were re-called with MiXCR into one record per CDR3 protein. The profile shows approximately 190,000 distinct CDR3 sequences, around 95% of them singletons. Germline CDR1 reads MNHNY; CDR2 reads SVGAGI (reference sequence). The V end was cut by 8 bases, the J end by 0 bases, with 14 bases between. The CDR3 contains 15 residues. Note on this clonotype: Its antigen is unidentified.

The sequencing input was CD4+ T cells from PBMCs. This chain joins TRBV6-6 and TRBJ2-1, with D perhaps matching TRBD2 (7 bases). The sequence was obtained from a human donor with Susac syndrome. This CDR3 is CASWGRGGSYNEQFF. CDR3 nucleotides: TGTGCCAGCTGGGGTAGGGGGGGCTCCTACAATGAGCAGTTCTTC.